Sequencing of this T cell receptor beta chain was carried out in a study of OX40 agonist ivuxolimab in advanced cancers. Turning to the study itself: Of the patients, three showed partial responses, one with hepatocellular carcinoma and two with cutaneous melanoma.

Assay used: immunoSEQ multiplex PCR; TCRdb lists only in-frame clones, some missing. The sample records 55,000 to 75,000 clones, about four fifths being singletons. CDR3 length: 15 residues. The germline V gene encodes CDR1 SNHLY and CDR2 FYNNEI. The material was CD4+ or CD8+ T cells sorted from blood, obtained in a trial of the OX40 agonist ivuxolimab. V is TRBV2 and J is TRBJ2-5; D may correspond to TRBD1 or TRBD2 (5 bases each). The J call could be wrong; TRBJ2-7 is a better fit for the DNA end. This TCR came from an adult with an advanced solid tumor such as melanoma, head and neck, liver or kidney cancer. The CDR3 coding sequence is TGTGCCAGCAGTCGGGACCTCCGGAGGTCCTACGAGCAGTACTTC. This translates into CASSRDLRRSYEQYF.